The next 26 T cell receptor beta chains were all read from a single sample in a study of metastatic and nonmetastatic thyroid tumors. TCRdb reassembled clones from the PCR reads with MiXCR. The sample shows some 17,000 clones, around 23% of them seen only once. Not a single patient had been given any form of treatment at any point before undergoing thyroid surgery. Specimen: adjacent normal tissue. The receptors come from a female donor with papillary thyroid cancer or a benign thyroid nodule (not recorded which). Some clones in this sample may be carry-over from other donors' samples.

This sequence joins TRBV15 and TRBJ2-5; 10 nucleotides match TRBD2. J gave up 5 bases and V 1 base, and 7 bases lay outside the gene matches. CDR3 size: 16 residues. CDR1 and CDR2 from the germline V gene are LNHNV and YYDKDF (reference sequence). The CDR3 bases are TGTGCCACCAGCAGAGGTCCGAGCGGGAGGGAGGAGACCCAGTACTTC. It specifies CATSRGPSGREETQYF.

The chain combines TRBV28 with TRBJ2-7; no firm D call. The germline V gene encodes CDR1 MDHEN and CDR2 SYDVKM. This CDR3 has 12 amino acids. V dropped 2 bases and J dropped 4 bases, with 6 bases sitting between them. The CDR3 loop is CASSLGSYEQYF. CDR3 sequence (DNA): TGTGCCAGCAGTTTAGGCTCTTACGAGCAGTACTTC.

With respect to this clone: Additional DNA sequences in this sample encode the identical CDR3. V usage is TRBV3-1 and J usage is TRBJ2-7; perhaps D is TRBD1 or TRBD2 (6 bases each). V dropped 0 bases and J dropped 6 bases, with 12 bases sitting between them. Germline loops: CDR1 LGHDT, CDR2 YNNKEL (reference sequence). The CDR3 is 14 residues long. As DNA, the CDR3 is TGTGCCAGCAGCCAAGATTTACAGGGAGGCGAGCAGTACTTC. Translated: CASSQDLQGGEQYF.

About this clone itself: A much more abundant neighbour one base away suggests this may be a read error. The chain couples TRBV5-8 to TRBJ2-1; possible D gene TRBD2, 6 bases. The CDR3 totals 10 residues. CDR1 and CDR2 (germline): SGHTS, YDEGEE. The germline V and J ends were trimmed by 5 bases and 13 bases, with 10 bases remaining between them. CDR3 in amino acids: CASRGLQQFF. The CDR3 nucleotides are TGTGCCAGCAGGGGACTCCAACAGTTCTTC.

This clone occurred a few times. The chain is built from TRBV11-3 and TRBJ2-3; no reliable D call. This CDR3 spans 12 amino acids. V was trimmed by 1 base and J by 4 bases, leaving 3 bases between them. Germline loops: CDR1 SGHNT, CDR2 YENEEA. CDR3 sequence reads: CASSLVPDTQYF. CDR3 DNA sequence: TGTGCCAGCAGCTTAGTCCCAGATACGCAGTATTTT.

This clone was seen a handful of times. Its ends do not fully match the called genes, so a read error is possible. The chain couples TRBV6-1 to TRBJ2-1; D not certain. This CDR3 region has 14 residues. Germline loops: CDR1 MNHNS, CDR2 SASEGT. CDR3 sequence reads: CTSSEEPLAYEQFF. As DNA, the CDR3 is TGTACCAGCAGTGAGGAGCCTCTGGCCTATGAGCAGTTCTTC.

By sample share, this clone is medium-sized. The chain combines TRBV7-2 with TRBJ2-5; 8 nucleotides match TRBD2. The ends lost 1 base at V and 5 bases at J; junction bases unmatched: 9. The CDR3 contains 16 residues. CDR1 SGHTA and CDR2 FQGNSA come from the germline V gene. This chain's CDR3 is CASSLGPQAGAETQYF. Written as DNA, the CDR3 is TGTGCCAGCAGCTTAGGACCCCAAGCGGGGGCGGAGACCCAGTACTTC.

This clone showed up just a few times. The rearrangement links TRBV6-4 to TRBJ2-1; 10 bases line up with TRBD2. Germline CDR1 MRHNA, CDR2 SNTAGT. This CDR3 is built from 15 residues. The junction had 9 bases not matched to a gene; V was cut back by 5 bases and J by 8 bases. Here the CDR3 reads CASSPSSGGADEQFF. In DNA form, the CDR3 reads TGTGCCAGCAGTCCATCGAGCGGGGGGGCCGATGAGCAGTTCTTC.

This clone was seen repeatedly, ten times or more. V gene TRBV20-1 combines with J gene TRBJ1-2; 11 bases map to TRBD1. The CDR3 totals 14 residues. Germline assignment: CDR1 DFQATT and CDR2 SNEGSKA (reference sequence). V trimming: 4 bases; J trimming: 2 bases; junction bases outside the gene matches: 3. The CDR3 bases are TGCAGTGCTACCCGGGACAGGGGGAACTATGGCTACACCTTC. Protein sequence: CSATRDRGNYGYTF.

This clone was recorded a few times. The chain is built from TRBV15 and TRBJ2-1, with D perhaps matching TRBD2 (5 bases). CDR3 length: 15 amino acids. The germline gives CDR1 LNHNV, CDR2 YYDKDF (reference sequence). Trimming took off 0 bases at V and 10 bases at J, with 16 bases between the two ends. The CDR3 DNA sequence: TGTGCCACCAGCAGAGATCGGGGTCCAGCGGAGGAGCAGTTCTTC. Translating it yields CATSRDRGPAEEQFF.

The chain uses TRBV11-1 and TRBJ2-7; 9 nucleotides align to TRBD1. The CDR3 contains 15 residues. CDR1 SGHAT and CDR2 FQDESV come from the germline V gene (reference sequence). The trim removed 4 bases at V and 5 bases at J, leaving 9 bases unmatched. In DNA, the CDR3 is TGTGCCAGCAGCTCCTCCGGGACAGGGCTCCACGAGCAGTACTTC. Its protein is CASSSSGTGLHEQYF.

This clone has more than one count but fewer than ten. CDR3 DNA: TGTGCCAGCACCGGGACAGGCGAATCTAACTATGGCTACACCTTC. This codes for CASTGTGESNYGYTF. The chain joins TRBV6-1 to TRBJ1-2; 8 positions match TRBD1. V gave up 7 bases and J gave up 0 bases; unmatched junction bases: 7. This CDR3 spans 15 amino acids. From germline, CDR1 is MNHNS and CDR2 SASEGT.

This clone was detected only a few times. The rearrangement links TRBV12-3 or TRBV12-4 to TRBJ2-7; D may be TRBD1 (5 bases). Trimming removed 5 bases at V and 0 bases at J, with 14 bases between. CDR3 length: 15 residues. Here the CDR3 DNA reads TGTGCCAGCAGTCCTCGGACAAGGAGCTCCTACGAGCAGTACTTC. This sequence encodes CASSPRTRSSYEQYF.

The sample holds a few counts of this clone. The V and J genes are TRBV12-3 or TRBV12-4 and TRBJ2-1; 7 nucleotides match TRBD2. With 2 bases clipped from V and 13 bases from J, the junction kept 8 bases outside the gene matches. The CDR3 runs to 13 residues. CDR3 sequence reads: CASSLYQRDFQFF. The CDR3 DNA is TGTGCCAGCAGTTTATATCAGCGGGATTTTCAGTTCTTC.

This clone was counted only a few times. The chain recombines TRBV6-1 with TRBJ2-1; 13 bases match TRBD2. V trimming: 6 bases; J trimming: 10 bases; junction bases outside the gene matches: 9. Germline V gene data show CDR1 as MNHNS and CDR2 as SASEGT. CDR3 length equals 15 residues. The CDR3 loop is CASSRTSGRQGEQFF. The CDR3 DNA follows: TGTGCCAGCAGCCGGACTAGCGGGAGACAAGGGGAGCAGTTCTTC.

V gene TRBV5-1 combines with J gene TRBJ1-2; no firm D call. The CDR3 has 12 amino acids. V lost 2 bases and J 7 bases, leaving 9 bases between the germline ends. From germline, CDR1 is SGHRS and CDR2 YFSETQ. DNA for the CDR3: TGCGCCAGCAGCTTTCAGGAGAGTGGCTACACCTTC. Translation gives CASSFQESGYTF.

This clone came up a few times. This chain joins TRBV5-1 and TRBJ1-1, with D tentatively TRBD1 (5 bases). The CDR3 loop spans 15 amino acids. CDR1 and CDR2 (germline): SGHRS, YFSETQ. Between the trimmed V and J ends, which lost 1 base and 4 bases, there was a span of 14 bases. The CDR3 nucleotides read TGCGCCAGCAGCTTGACAGGTACGGAGCGCACTGAAGCTTTCTTT. This gives the protein CASSLTGTERTEAFF.

In its sample, this clone was seen a few times. The chain has TRBV6-1 and TRBJ1-1; possible D gene TRBD1, 5 bases. CDR1 and CDR2 from the germline V gene are MNHNS and SASEGT. The V and J ends lost 5 bases and 1 base respectively, with 11 bases between them. CDR3 length equals 14 residues. For the CDR3, the DNA is TGTGCCAGCAGTTCCCAGACAGAGAACACTGAAGCTTTCTTT. It translates to CASSSQTENTEAFF.

The V call is TRBV30, the J call TRBJ2-2, with TRBD1 matching 7 bases. Germline trimming cut 3 bases from V and 1 base from J; bases unmatched to any gene: 2. This CDR3 comprises 14 residues. Germline lookup yields CDR1 GTSNPN and CDR2 SVGIG (reference sequence). The CDR3 nucleotides read TGTGCCTGGAGCAGGGGGTTGAACACCGGGGAGCTGTTTTTT. It yields the protein CAWSRGLNTGELFF.

This clone was observed a handful of times. V gene TRBV27 combines with J gene TRBJ2-7; TRBD1 matches at 9 bases. The CDR3 runs 15 residues. The V gene's germline CDR1 is MNHEY and CDR2 SMNVEV (reference sequence). With 5 bases clipped from V and 1 base from J, the junction kept 6 bases outside the gene matches. The CDR3 DNA is TGTGCCAGCAGTCCACAGGGGGCGGTTTCCTACGAGCAGTACTTC. Amino acid sequence: CASSPQGAVSYEQYF.

This clone is medium-sized within its sample. In this CDR3 the conserved last residue, phenylalanine or tryptophan, is missing, so a read error is likely. The chain carries TRBV20-1 and TRBJ2-1, with D perhaps TRBD2 (6 bases). Germline V gene sequence: CDR1 DFQATT, CDR2 SNEGSKA (reference sequence). V lost 0 bases, J lost 5 bases, and 14 bases lay in between. CDR3 length: 15 amino acids. The CDR3 spells CSAREATRSHNEQFV. For the CDR3, the DNA is TGCAGTGCTAGAGAAGCGACTAGATCCCACAATGAGCAGTTCGTC.

The chain recombines TRBV2 with TRBJ2-5, with 11 bases fitting TRBD2. The CDR3 extends over 18 amino acids. Germline-derived CDR1 and CDR2 are SNHLY and FYNNEI. V trimming: 4 bases; J trimming: 4 bases; junction bases outside the gene matches: 14. CDR3 in DNA: TGTGCCAGCAGTGGTGCTAGCGGGGGGAGGGTGTGCGGAGAGACCCAGTACTTC. Its protein product is CASSGASGGRVCGETQYF.

The chain uses TRBV6-5 and TRBJ2-3; 7 positions agree with TRBD1. This CDR3 is built from 15 residues. Trimming cost V 0 bases and J 2 bases; bases outside gene matches: 2. From germline, CDR1 is MNHEY and CDR2 SVGAGI. The CDR3 bases are TGTGCCAGCAGTTACTCGGGACAGATCACAGATACGCAGTATTTT. Protein product: CASSYSGQITDTQYF.

This clone was observed many times. The chain combines TRBV7-8 with TRBJ2-2, with D unclear. V shed 1 base and J shed 5 bases, with 17 bases lying between them. CDR1 is SGHVS, CDR2 FQNEAQ, per germline. This CDR3 comprises 17 residues. In DNA, the CDR3 is TGTGCCAGCAGCTTAGAAGCCCGTTCTTTGAGGACCGGGGAGCTGTTTTTT. Its translation is CASSLEARSLRTGELFF.

The V gene is TRBV27, the J gene TRBJ2-1; 8 bases agree with TRBD1. CDR1 is MNHEY and CDR2 is SMNVEV in the germline V gene (reference sequence). J lost 8 bases, V lost 5 bases, and 8 bases had no gene match. The CDR3 runs 14 residues. This CDR3 is CASSTTDRVHEQFF. The DNA of the CDR3 is TGTGCCAGCAGTACCACGGACAGGGTCCATGAGCAGTTCTTC.

A note on this clone: One base away lies a much larger clone, so this may be a sequencing read error. The CDR3 bases are TGTGCCAGCAGTTTAATGGATAACACCGGGGAGCCGTTTTTT. This codes for CASSLMDNTGEPFF. The chain has TRBV27 and TRBJ2-2; D is possibly TRBD2 (5 bases). The germline V gene encodes CDR1 MNHEY and CDR2 SMNVEV (reference sequence). The CDR3 length is 14 residues.